The 20 T cell receptor beta chains presented below share a single source sample, sequenced in a study of cytomegalovirus exposure and HLA in healthy donors. Profiling relied on immunoSEQ multiplex PCR, and the TCRdb table lists in-frame clones only, not all of them. In the table there are around 300,000 clones, approximately 86% of which are singletons. The sample consisted of PBMCs. The receptors stem from a woman aged 18-35 years in good health and CMV-seronegative.

A word on this clone: Other DNA sequences of this sample code for an identical CDR3. This rearrangement joins TRBV30 to TRBJ1-2, with a possible D match to TRBD1 (6 bases). Germline V gene data show CDR1 as GTSNPN and CDR2 as SVGIG (reference sequence). The V end was cut by 1 base, the J end by 2 bases, with 8 bases between. This CDR3 is 13 amino acids long. DNA for the CDR3: TGTGCCTGGAGTGACCAGGGGAACTATGGCTACACCTTC. It codes for CAWSDQGNYGYTF.

The chain carries TRBV27 and TRBJ1-1, with 7 bases that match TRBD1. The J segment lost 0 bases and the V segment lost 4 bases, leaving 8 bases of the junction unmatched. The CDR3 totals 16 residues. From germline, CDR1 is MNHEY and CDR2 SMNVEV (reference sequence). CDR3 in DNA: TGTGCCAGCAGTTCTCTCGGGACAGCCATGAACACTGAAGCTTTCTTT. This encodes CASSSLGTAMNTEAFF.

Details on this clone: Other DNA sequences in the sample encode the same CDR3. The CDR3, as DNA: TGTGCCAGCTCACCTTCACAATCCTACGAGCAGTACTTC. Residues: CASSPSQSYEQYF. The chain links TRBV18 to TRBJ2-7; D remains unclear. This CDR3 is 13 amino acids long. Germline V gives CDR1 KGHSH, CDR2 LQKENI. Trimming took off 3 bases at V and 1 base at J, with 7 bases between the two ends.

J is TRBJ2-3 and V is TRBV27; D remains ambiguous. CDR1 is MNHEY, CDR2 SMNVEV, per germline (reference sequence). The germline V and J ends were trimmed by 2 bases and 1 base, with 4 bases remaining between them. The CDR3 covers 13 residues. Written as DNA, the CDR3 is TGTGCCAGCAGTTTAATAGGCACAGATACGCAGTATTTT. This gives the protein CASSLIGTDTQYF.

The chain links TRBV4-3 to TRBJ2-1; 10 nucleotides line up with TRBD2. The CDR3 has 14 amino acids. Trimming removed 2 bases from V and 7 bases from J; junction bases left unmatched: 2. From germline, CDR1 is LGHNA and CDR2 YSLEER. This CDR3 reads CASSQSGGDNEQFF. DNA of the CDR3: TGCGCCAGCAGCCAAAGCGGGGGGGATAATGAGCAGTTCTTC.

V and J are TRBV6-5 and TRBJ2-5, with D hard to call. The ends were cut back, 2 bases at V and 0 bases at J, with 7 bases in the middle. The CDR3 consists of 14 residues. The germline CDR1 and CDR2 sequences are MNHEY and SVGAGI. The CDR3 region is CASSYGPYQETQYF. CDR3 DNA: TGTGCCAGCAGTTACGGGCCTTACCAAGAGACCCAGTACTTC.

This chain links TRBV27 with TRBJ2-7; D gene unclear. Germline loops: CDR1 MNHEY, CDR2 SMNVEV (reference sequence). This CDR3 is 11 amino acids long. V was shortened by 4 bases and J by 4 bases, with 5 bases between the two germline ends. This chain's CDR3 is CASSSIYEQYF. CDR3 nucleotides: TGTGCCAGCAGTTCTATTTACGAGCAGTACTTC.

V usage is TRBV25-1 and J usage is TRBJ1-4; perhaps TRBD1 as D (6 bases). Germline V gene lookup returns CDR1 MGHDK and CDR2 SYGVNS. V was shortened by 6 bases and J by 8 bases, with 13 bases between the two germline ends. CDR3 length: 13 residues. The CDR3 reads CASRGTGTEKLFF. The CDR3 DNA is TGTGCCAGCAGGGGAACAGGGACCGAAAAACTGTTTTTT.

The rearrangement joins TRBV4-3 to TRBJ2-1; perhaps TRBD1 as D (7 bases). The CDR3 consists of 16 residues. CDR1 LGHNA and CDR2 YSLEER come from the germline V gene. V was shortened by 0 bases and J by 12 bases, with 21 bases between the two germline ends. CDR3 nucleotides: TGCGCCAGCAGCCAAGATCATCTGGTACAGGGGCGGGGGCAGTTCTTC. It yields the protein CASSQDHLVQGRGQFF.

The chain is built from TRBV5-6 and TRBJ2-2; the D gene is possibly TRBD2 (8 bases). The CDR3 covers 15 residues. CDR1 and CDR2 (germline): SGHDT, YYEEEE. Trimming left V 4 bases short and J 2 bases short, with 12 bases between. CDR3 in amino acids: CASSREGANTGELFF. CDR3 sequence (DNA): TGTGCCAGCAGCCGGGAGGGGGCAAACACCGGGGAGCTGTTTTTT.

The chain combines TRBV5-6 with TRBJ1-2, with 10 bases that match TRBD1. The CDR3 covers 14 residues. Germline values: CDR1 SGHDT, CDR2 YYEEEE. Germline trimming cut 4 bases from V and 4 bases from J; bases unmatched to any gene: 4. The CDR3 bases are TGTGCCAGCAGCCGGACAGGGGGAACCTATGGCTACACCTTC. Amino acid sequence: CASSRTGGTYGYTF.

This sequence joins TRBV5-1 and TRBJ2-3; D is perhaps TRBD1 (6 bases). Germline loops: CDR1 SGHRS, CDR2 YFSETQ. This CDR3 region has 16 residues. V lost 0 bases to trimming and J lost 0 bases, with 11 bases between them. The DNA of the CDR3 is TGCGCCAGCAGCTTGGCCTACAGGGCTAGCACAGATACGCAGTATTTT. It translates to CASSLAYRASTDTQYF.

The chain combines TRBV7-9 with TRBJ1-2, with 10 bases that match TRBD1. Per the germline V gene, CDR1 is SEHNR and CDR2 is FQNEAQ (reference sequence). The CDR3 runs to 15 residues. The J segment lost 4 bases and the V segment lost 6 bases, leaving 8 bases of the junction unmatched. CDR3: CASRRVDRGSYGYTF. The CDR3 bases are TGTGCCAGCAGACGGGTGGACAGGGGGTCCTATGGCTACACCTTC. Variable domain in full (rest from reference TRBV7-9 and TRBJ1-2): DTGVSQNPRHKITKRGQNVTFRCDPISEHNRLYWYRQTLGQGPEFLTYFQNEAQLEKSRLLSDRFSAERPKGSFSTLEIQRTEQGDSAMYLCASRRVDRGSYGYTFGSGTRLTVV.

The chain carries TRBV5-1 and TRBJ2-7, with 8 nucleotides matching TRBD1. This CDR3 is built from 13 residues. The germline CDR1 and CDR2 sequences are SGHRS and YFSETQ. The V segment lost 3 bases and the J segment 6 bases; nucleotides outside the gene matches: 5. CDR3: CASSSRQGSEQYF. DNA of the CDR3: TGCGCCAGCAGCTCCCGACAGGGGAGCGAGCAGTACTTC.

V usage is TRBV27 and J usage is TRBJ2-7, with 7 bases identical to TRBD2. Germline CDR1 is MNHEY and CDR2 is SMNVEV (reference sequence). The CDR3 runs to 14 residues. V lost 7 bases and J lost 0; bases outside the gene matches: 6. CDR3 sequence reads: CASIKAGSSYEQYF. The CDR3 coding sequence is TGTGCCAGCATCAAAGCGGGGAGCTCCTACGAGCAGTACTTC.

The chain couples TRBV4-1 to TRBJ2-5; 7 nucleotides agree with TRBD1. The CDR3 spans 15 residues. The V segment lost 4 bases and the J segment 3 bases; nucleotides outside the gene matches: 8. Germline lookup yields CDR1 MGHRA and CDR2 YSYEKL. The CDR3 DNA reads as TGCGCCAGCAGCCCGCGTGGGACAGTCAAAGAGACCCAGTACTTC. This gives the protein CASSPRGTVKETQYF.

This chain links TRBV29-1 with TRBJ2-1; TRBD2 matches 8 bases. The V segment lost 3 bases and the J segment 4 bases; nucleotides outside the gene matches: 2. The length of the CDR3 is 13 residues. CDR1 is SQVTM, CDR2 ANQGSEA, per germline. CDR3 sequence: CSVDAGGYNEQFF. CDR3 coding DNA: TGCAGCGTTGATGCGGGGGGTTACAATGAGCAGTTCTTC.

The chain recombines TRBV5-4 with TRBJ2-2; the D gene is possibly TRBD1 (6 bases). Trimming removed 2 bases from V and 0 bases from J, with 11 bases in between. This CDR3 has 16 residues. Per the germline V gene, CDR1 is SGHNT and CDR2 is YYREEE (reference sequence). The CDR3 bases are TGTGCCAGCAGCTTCCAGGACAGCGCGAACACCGGGGAGCTGTTTTTT. It translates to CASSFQDSANTGELFF. Based on the CDR3 plus reference TRBV5-4 and TRBJ2-2, the full variable domain is ETGVTQSPTHLIKTRGQQVTLRCSSQSGHNTVSWYQQALGQGPQFIFQYYREEENGRGNFPPRFSGLQFPNYSSELNVNALELDDSALYLCASSFQDSANTGELFFGEGSRLTVL.

This chain links TRBV13 with TRBJ1-1, with D possibly matching TRBD1 (6 bases). Trimming removed 6 bases at V and 0 bases at J, with 14 bases between. Looked up from germline, CDR1 is PRHDT and CDR2 is FYEKMQ (reference sequence). This CDR3 is built from 15 residues. The CDR3, as DNA: TGTGCCAGCAGACCGAACGGACAGATGAACACTGAAGCTTTCTTT. Translation gives CASRPNGQMNTEAFF.

The J gene is TRBJ1-1, the V gene TRBV11-3, with 8 positions matching TRBD1. The CDR3 sequence is 17 residues long. Germline loops: CDR1 SGHNT, CDR2 YENEEA. The junction had 13 bases not matched to a gene; V was cut back by 1 base and J by 6 bases. The CDR3 region is CASSLVWTGFKRAEAFF. The CDR3 bases are TGTGCCAGCAGCTTAGTGTGGACAGGGTTTAAACGGGCTGAAGCTTTCTTT.